Detailed here is one T cell receptor beta chain. The V segment lost 5 bases and the J segment 5 bases; nucleotides outside the gene matches: 7. Germline CDR1 is MNHNS and CDR2 is SASEGT. There are 14 residues in the CDR3. This entry is derived from a study of blood T cell repertoires in COVID-19. Using immunoSEQ multiplex PCR, the repertoire was profiled, and TCRdb retains in-frame clones only, with some absent. The sample holds around 300,000 clones, approximately 89% seen once. Enrollees, about 18 to 95 years old, lived in about two dozen US areas. Resolution of symptoms, clearance, or two negative PCRs was present in recovered Cohort 3 donors.

The clonotype was recovered from a man in his thirties or forties who had recovered from COVID-19. This chain joins TRBV6-1 and TRBJ1-1, with TRBD1 matching over 8 bases. Input material: PBMCs or T cells enriched from blood (not recorded which). In nucleotides, the CDR3 is TGTGCCAGCAGTTTGAGGACAGGGCCAACTGAAGCTTTCTTT. It yields the protein CASSLRTGPTEAFF.